This T cell receptor (beta chain) was obtained from a study of shared clonotypes between healthy human individuals. Study-wide background: Three plates each covered CD4 naive and memory; CD8 naive two, CD8 memory one. Broader study findings: Clonotype sharing among donors was thought likely to change with sequencing depth.

Concerning this clone itself: Antigen unknown.

Everyone who donated was a Caucasian adult who lived in Nashville, Tennessee. CD4+ cells yielded CD45RA+ naive and CD45RA-negative memory subsets. Libraries were prepared by immunoSEQ multiplex PCR; TCRdb keeps only in-frame clonotypes and omits some of them. The repertoire holds millions of clones, with over 85% as singletons. CDR3 length: 14 residues. The J segment lost 5 bases and the V segment lost 5 bases, leaving 9 bases of the junction unmatched. The germline V gene has CDR1 MGHRA and CDR2 YSYEKL. The sequenced material came from naive CD4+ T cells sorted from blood. Indicated subset: CD45RA+ positively selected. This receptor was obtained from a man younger than 35 in good health. The rearrangement links TRBV4-1 to TRBJ2-7; 7 bases fit TRBD2. CDR3 DNA sequence: TGCGCCAGCAGCGGGACGCGGGAGTCCCACGAGCAGTACTTC. Amino acids: CASSGTRESHEQYF.